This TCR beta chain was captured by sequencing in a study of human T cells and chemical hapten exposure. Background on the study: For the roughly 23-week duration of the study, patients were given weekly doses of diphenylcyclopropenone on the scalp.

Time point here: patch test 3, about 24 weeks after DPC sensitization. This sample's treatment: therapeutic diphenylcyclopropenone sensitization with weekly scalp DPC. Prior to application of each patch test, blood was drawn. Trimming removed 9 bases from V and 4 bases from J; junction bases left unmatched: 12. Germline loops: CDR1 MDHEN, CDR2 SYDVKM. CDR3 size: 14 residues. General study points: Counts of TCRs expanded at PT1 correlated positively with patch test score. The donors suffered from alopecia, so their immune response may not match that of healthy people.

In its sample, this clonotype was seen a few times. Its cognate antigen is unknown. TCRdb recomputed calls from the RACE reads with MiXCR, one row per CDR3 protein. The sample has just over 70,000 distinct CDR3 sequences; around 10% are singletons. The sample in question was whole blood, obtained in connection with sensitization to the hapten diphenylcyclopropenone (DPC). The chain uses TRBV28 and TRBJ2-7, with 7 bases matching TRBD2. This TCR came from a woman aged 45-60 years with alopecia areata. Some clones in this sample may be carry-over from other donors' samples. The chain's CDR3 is CASRMVGGRYEQYF. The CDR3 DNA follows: TGTGCCAGTCGAATGGTCGGGGGGAGGTACGAGCAGTACTTC. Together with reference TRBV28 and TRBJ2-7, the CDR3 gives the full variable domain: DVKVTQSSRYLVKRTGEKVFLECVQDMDHENMFWYRQDPGLGLRLIYFSYDVKMKEKGDIPEGYSVSREKKERFSLILESASTNQTSMYLCASRMVGGRYEQYFGPGTRLTVT.